The rows below give T cell receptor beta chains drawn from one sample of a study of low-dose radiotherapy and immunotherapy resistance in tumors. TCRdb redid the calling of the reads with MiXCR, one entry per CDR3 protein. The table shows 65,000 to 95,000 distinct CDR3 sequences, with about 19% occurring only once. The material was PBMCs, obtained before treatment. These receptor sequences come from a male donor with prostate cancer. CDR3s include the opening cysteine and the closing phenylalanine or tryptophan.

J,V,CDR3
TRBJ2-7,TRBV7-9,CASSDPGQENYEQYF
TRBJ2-2,TRBV28,CASSLLQGHTGELFF
TRBJ1-1,TRBV30,CAWSADRGRFEAFF
TRBJ2-5,TRBV28,CASTLTWTSAQETQYF
TRBJ2-3,TRBV12-3/TRBV12-4,CASSSWGQAGDTQYF
TRBJ2-1,TRBV20-1,CSAERGATSGIYNEQFF
TRBJ1-2,TRBV19,CASSITGGFDYGYTF
TRBJ2-1,TRBV5-8,CASSLQGYNEQFF
TRBJ1-5,TRBV15,CATSGGSGNQPQHF
TRBJ1-1,TRBV18,CASSPGAVNTEAFF
TRBJ1-2,TRBV24-1,CATSDPRQGSDGYTF
TRBJ2-7,TRBV12-5,CASGLAGLTEQYF
TRBJ1-1,TRBV10-3,CAISESGRQGWKDTEAFF
TRBJ2-1,TRBV5-1,CASSSGLKQGSNEQFF
TRBJ2-5,TRBV14,CASSQFAALQETQYF
TRBJ2-3,TRBV12-3/TRBV12-4,CASSPGTGYGDTQYF
TRBJ2-5,TRBV12-3/TRBV12-4,CASSLGSDIRRETQYF
TRBJ2-5,TRBV6-2/TRBV6-3,CASRHPPLAGGETQYF
TRBJ2-7,TRBV18,CASSPRLATTYEQYF
TRBJ1-1,TRBV7-9,CASSSQMNTEAFF
TRBJ2-7,TRBV11-3,CASSIYLCSVRRQSSYEQYF
TRBJ1-2,TRBV30,CAWSAFGSRADGYTF
TRBJ2-1,TRBV5-8,CASSAAGLAANEQFF
TRBJ2-7,TRBV12-3/TRBV12-4,CASSWALEQYF
TRBJ1-1,TRBV28,CASSELLGRTKTEAFF
TRBJ2-3,TRBV18,CASSPLSGTTATDTQYF
TRBJ1-1,TRBV9,CASSVSDKAGTEAFF
TRBJ2-4,TRBV27,CASSSGTSGAKNIQYF
TRBJ2-5,TRBV4-1,CASSQGITPFQETQYF
TRBJ2-7,TRBV6-2/TRBV6-3,CASSQDPAYEQYF
TRBJ1-2,TRBV19,CASSPQRDRGSGYTF
TRBJ2-1,TRBV4-1,CASSLRDRPASYNEQFF
TRBJ2-2,TRBV19,CASSLNRGYTGELFF
TRBJ2-3,TRBV7-9,CASSRSIRRGTSGSTDTQYF
TRBJ1-1,TRBV14,CASSLTRGTEAFF
TRBJ1-2,TRBV3-1,CASSQRTGTYGYTF
TRBJ2-7,TRBV6-1,CASNRAAYEQYF
TRBJ1-1,TRBV28,CASRRDRAAEAFF
TRBJ2-5,TRBV7-3,CASSASGTEETQYF
TRBJ2-5,TRBV5-4,CASSLGLAGESRTQYF
TRBJ2-2,TRBV6-1,CASSEPGQPSGELFF
TRBJ1-2,TRBV28,CASRTGPYGYTF
TRBJ2-1,TRBV24-1,CATSPPRGQLNEQFF
TRBJ2-1,TRBV5-1,CASSPRFVDEQFF
TRBJ1-2,TRBV28,CASSWTAYGYTF
TRBJ1-1,TRBV9,CASSKRPGGEAFF
TRBJ1-6,TRBV6-1,CASSELDRDNSPLHF
TRBJ2-1,TRBV7-3,CASSRRRSSYNEQFF
TRBJ2-5,TRBV24-1,CATSEPGSTETQYF
TRBJ2-7,TRBV7-2,CASSRRTASFEQYF
TRBJ2-5,TRBV4-1,CASSQDTAGGGETQYF
TRBJ2-5,TRBV20-1,CSASGEQETQYF
TRBJ2-2,TRBV6-5,CASKRQGNGELFF